The 25 T cell receptor beta chains listed next were all sequenced from one sample in a study of T cells in Graves' hyperthyroidism and ophthalmopathy. RNA transcripts were the template for amplifying TCR beta CDR3 regions. TCR CDR3 regions were first amplified by RT-PCR with HTBI primers. TCRdb fed the multiplex PCR reads into MiXCR, producing one record per CDR3 protein. The sample gives more than 300,000 distinct CDR3 sequences, 15% to 20% of which show up once; around a third is in the top ten. Sequenced material: blood. The receptors originated from a woman aged 25 to 45 with Graves' hyperthyroidism that later progressed to Graves' ophthalmopathy.

This chain's CDR3 is CASSLTGRSNYGYTF. The CDR3 nucleotides read TGTGCCAGCAGTTTAACAGGGAGATCTAACTATGGCTACACCTTC. The V call is TRBV12-3 or TRBV12-4, the J call TRBJ1-2, with D perhaps TRBD1 (6 bases). With 2 bases removed from V and 0 bases from J, the gap between germline ends came to 10 bases. The CDR3 is 15 amino acids.

This clonotype has just a few counts. V is TRBV28 and J is TRBJ1-5; D possibly corresponds to TRBD1 (5 bases). V was pared by 3 bases and J by 0 bases, with 9 bases between. The CDR3 extends over 15 amino acids. The germline CDR1 and CDR2 sequences are MDHEN and SYDVKM. In nucleotides, the CDR3 is TGTGCCAGCAGTTTGTGGGGGGTTAGCAATCAGCCCCAGCATTTT. Translated: CASSLWGVSNQPQHF.

This clonotype was seen repeatedly, ten times or more. The genes are TRBV11-3 and TRBJ2-1, with TRBD2 matching 15 bases. This CDR3 is built from 18 residues. Trimming at V came to 5 bases and at J to 3 bases, leaving 8 bases not matched to a gene. In germline, CDR1 is SGHNT, CDR2 YENEEA. The CDR3 reads CASSPGTSGGPHYNEQFF. CDR3 nucleotides: TGTGCCAGCAGCCCCGGGACTAGCGGGGGGCCACACTACAATGAGCAGTTCTTC.

In this sample, this clonotype turned up a few times. This chain joins TRBV25-1 and TRBJ1-2; D is unresolved. This CDR3 has 12 amino acids. Looked up from germline, CDR1 is MGHDK and CDR2 is SYGVNS. Trimming removed 0 bases from V and 6 bases from J, with 5 bases in between. The CDR3 sequence is CASSEYLDGYTF. The CDR3 DNA reads TGTGCCAGCAGTGAATATCTCGATGGCTACACCTTC.

The chain couples TRBV3-1 to TRBJ1-1; no reliable D call. Germline assignment: CDR1 LGHDT and CDR2 YNNKEL (reference sequence). V lost 5 bases, J lost 11 bases, and 18 bases lay in between. There are 13 residues in the CDR3. CDR3 loop: CASSFGGSDVAFF. The CDR3 DNA reads as TGTGCCAGCAGCTTTGGCGGCTCGGACGTGGCTTTCTTT.

This clonotype was counted many times. V gene TRBV28 combines with J gene TRBJ2-1, with unresolved D. Germline CDR1 reads MDHEN; CDR2 reads SYDVKM. Trimming shortened V by 4 bases and J by 0 bases, and 13 bases separated the two germline ends. The CDR3 consists of 16 residues. CDR3 in amino acids: CASSSQTKSSYNEQFF. CDR3 in DNA: TGTGCCAGCAGTTCTCAAACCAAGAGCTCCTACAATGAGCAGTTCTTC.

In this sample, this clonotype turned up many times. The V and J genes are TRBV9 and TRBJ1-1; no clear D. V lost 5 bases and J lost 7, with 15 bases in between. The CDR3 sequence is 13 residues long. Per germline, CDR1 SGDLS and CDR2 YYNGEE. CDR3 residues: CASSASGKGEAFF. CDR3 bases: TGTGCCAGCAGTGCTTCAGGTAAGGGTGAAGCTTTCTTT.

The chain couples TRBV4-1 to TRBJ2-2, with D unresolved. With 0 bases removed from V and 7 bases from J, the gap between germline ends came to 9 bases. Germline V gives CDR1 MGHRA, CDR2 YSYEKL. The length of the CDR3 is 14 residues. The chain's CDR3 is CASSQDQNHGELFF. CDR3 bases: TGCGCCAGCAGCCAAGACCAGAACCACGGGGAGCTGTTTTTT.

This clonotype appeared a single time. V and J are TRBV12-3 or TRBV12-4 and TRBJ2-1; weak D call: TRBD2 (6 bases). The CDR3 extends over 15 amino acids. Trimming removed 7 bases at V and 4 bases at J, with 17 bases between. The CDR3 loop is CASIPGVDQYNEQFF. Here the CDR3 DNA reads TGTGCCAGCATCCCGGGGGTGGATCAATACAATGAGCAGTTCTTC.

Only a few counts were recorded for this clonotype. The gene calls are TRBV30 and TRBJ1-2; unclear D gene. The CDR3 runs to 12 residues. With 4 bases removed from V and 7 bases from J, the gap between germline ends came to 13 bases. Germline CDR1 reads GTSNPN; CDR2 reads SVGIG (reference sequence). The CDR3 nucleotides are TGTGCCTGGAACCTCAGGCCTGGTGGCTACACCTTC. This translates into CAWNLRPGGYTF. Together with reference TRBV30 and TRBJ1-2, the CDR3 gives the full variable domain: SQTIHQWPATLVQPVGSPLSLECTVEGTSNPNLYWYRQAAGRGLQLLFYSVGIGQISSEVPQNLSASRPQDRQFILSSKKLLLSDSGFYLCAWNLRPGGYTFGSGTRLTVV.

Details on this clonotype: A much larger clone differs by one base, so this may be a read error. This sequence joins TRBV5-1 and TRBJ2-7, with 8 bases aligning to TRBD2. The V gene end was trimmed by 0 bases and the J gene end by 0 bases; junction bases not matched to a gene: 2. CDR1 and CDR2 (germline): SGHRS, YFSETQ. This CDR3 contains 15 residues. CDR3 amino acids: CASSLGLASSYEQYF. CDR3 sequence (DNA): TGCGCCAGCAGCTTGGGACTAGCGAGCTCCTACGAGCAGTACTTC. Drawing the rest from reference TRBV5-1 and TRBJ2-7, the complete variable domain is KAGVTQTPRYLIKTRGQQVTLSCSPISGHRSVSWYQQTPGQGLQFLFEYFSETQRNKGNFPGRFSGRQFSNSRSEMNVSTLELGDSALYLCASSLGLASSYEQYFGPGTRLTVT.

This clonotype was recorded a few times. CDR3 DNA: TGTGCCAGCAACATCGGGGGTGTGGGTGAAGCTTTCTTT. Amino acids: CASNIGGVGEAFF. The chain combines TRBV9 with TRBJ1-1, with TRBD1 as a possible D gene (5 bases). Trimming cost V 6 bases and J 7 bases, with 16 bases left between them. The germline V gene has CDR1 SGDLS and CDR2 YYNGEE. The CDR3 extends over 13 amino acids.

The V call is TRBV5-8, the J call TRBJ2-5; D uncertain. There are 14 residues in the CDR3. V lost 4 bases and J lost 7, with 17 bases in between. The germline gives CDR1 SGHTS, CDR2 YDEGEE. CDR3 residues: CASSPGPRFSTQYF. CDR3 coding DNA: TGTGCCAGCAGCCCCGGGCCTAGATTTTCGACCCAGTACTTC.

For this clonotype: The germline gene is not matched at one end of the junction; a read error may be the cause. This chain connects TRBV7-2 to TRBJ2-7; 9 bases map to TRBD1. CDR1 and CDR2 from the germline V gene are SGHTA and FQGNSA. The CDR3 spans 15 residues. The CDR3 DNA is TGTGCCAGCAGTGACCGGGACAGGGCCTCCTACGAGCAGCACTTC. Its translation is CASSDRDRASYEQHF. Filled out from reference TRBV7-2 and TRBJ2-7, the complete variable domain reads GAGVSQSPSNKVTEKGKDVELRCDPISGHTALYWYRQSLGQGLEFLIYFQGNSAPDKSGLPSDRFSAERTGGSVSTLTIQRTQQEDSAVYLCASSDRDRASYEQHFGPGTRLTVT.

V usage is TRBV5-1 and J usage is TRBJ2-7; D is perhaps TRBD1 (5 bases). Trimming pared 4 bases from V and 0 bases from J, leaving 17 bases between. The CDR3 runs to 16 residues. Germline assignment: CDR1 SGHRS and CDR2 YFSETQ. CDR3 in DNA: TGCGCCAGCAGCGGGCGTAGGGGCGACCTCTCCTACGAGCAGTACTTC. Translated: CASSGRRGDLSYEQYF.

A remark on this clonotype: This may arise from a read error, as a much more abundant clone is one base away. The V call is TRBV7-2, the J call TRBJ2-1; TRBD2 aligns across 16 bases. In germline, CDR1 is SGHTA, CDR2 FQGNSA. The CDR3 is made up of 16 amino acids. CDR3 nucleotide sequence: TGTGCCAGCAGCTTGGGACTAGCGGGAGGGCCAAATGAGCACTTCTTC. Translated, it gives CASSLGLAGGPNEHFF.

This clonotype was observed at least ten times. The J gene is TRBJ2-3, the V gene TRBV12-3 or TRBV12-4; tentatively, D is TRBD2 (6 bases). Trimming shortened V by 6 bases and J by 3 bases, and 16 bases separated the two germline ends. The CDR3 covers 15 residues. CDR3 sequence: CASSPPGAGTDTQYF. The CDR3 bases are TGTGCCAGCAGCCCACCGGGAGCGGGTACAGATACGCAGTATTTT.

Note on this clonotype: This clone may be a read error of a much larger clone one base away. The V gene is TRBV12-3 or TRBV12-4, the J gene TRBJ2-3; 11 bases map to TRBD1. J lost 4 bases, V lost 4 bases, and 4 bases had no gene match. The CDR3 runs to 15 residues. The CDR3 DNA follows: TGTGCCAGCAGTTCCCAGGGACAGGGGGCAGATACGCAGTATTTT. This gives the protein CASSSQGQGADTQYF.

The sample holds a few counts of this clonotype. This chain uses TRBV19 with TRBJ2-7, with D possibly matching TRBD2 (5 bases). Germline V CDR1 and CDR2: LNHDA, SQIVND (reference sequence). Trimming took 1 base from V and 5 from J, leaving 12 bases between them. The CDR3 spans 14 residues. CDR3 region: CASSIGGSPHEQYF. The CDR3 nucleotides read TGTGCCAGTAGTATAGGTGGGAGTCCACACGAGCAGTACTTC.

This clonotype was counted between two and nine times. The chain carries TRBV7-8 and TRBJ2-2; D possibly corresponds to TRBD1 (5 bases). The CDR3 spans 17 residues. Germline assignment: CDR1 SGHVS and CDR2 FQNEAQ. The V end lost 4 bases, the J end lost 0 bases, and 15 bases lay between the germline ends. CDR3 sequence: CASSSLWGPANTGELFF. CDR3 bases: TGTGCCAGCAGCTCCTTGTGGGGCCCCGCGAACACCGGGGAGCTGTTTTTT.

The rearrangement uses TRBV6-5 and TRBJ1-1; D remains ambiguous. V lost 2 bases, J lost 5 bases, and 12 bases lay in between. This CDR3 comprises 14 residues. The V gene's germline CDR1 is MNHEY and CDR2 SVGAGI. The CDR3, as DNA: TGTGCCAGCAGTTACAAGGGTGGGGAAACTGAAGCTTTCTTT. Translating it yields CASSYKGGETEAFF.

This clonotype showed up many times. V is TRBV15 and J is TRBJ2-3, with 13 bases identical to TRBD2. V gave up 4 bases and J gave up 2 bases; unmatched junction bases: 12. From germline, CDR1 is LNHNV and CDR2 YYDKDF (reference sequence). CDR3 length: 19 residues. CDR3 loop: CATSTVPGLAGRTTDTQYF. CDR3 nucleotide sequence: TGTGCCACCAGCACAGTCCCGGGACTAGCGGGAAGGACCACAGATACGCAGTATTTT.

This clonotype was counted many times. J is TRBJ2-1 and V is TRBV20-1, with a weak D call TRBD1 (6 bases). V lost 2 bases and J 5 bases, leaving 13 bases between the germline ends. The CDR3 has 14 residues. Per germline, CDR1 DFQATT and CDR2 SNEGSKA (reference sequence). The CDR3 region has the DNA TGCAGTGCTAGACCGACAGGAGCGGACAATGAGCAGTTCTTC. This gives the protein CSARPTGADNEQFF.

In its sample, this clonotype was seen a few times. The chain uses TRBV30 and TRBJ2-2; 9 bases are shared with TRBD1. The CDR3 consists of 16 residues. V lost 0 bases to trimming and J lost 7 bases; unmatched junction nucleotides: 9. From germline, CDR1 is GTSNPN and CDR2 SVGIG (reference sequence). In nucleotides, the CDR3 is TGTGCCTGGAGTGTACCCCTCGGGACAGGGATCGGGGAGCTGTTTTTT. The encoded protein is CAWSVPLGTGIGELFF. The variable domain in full, with the rest retrieved from reference TRBV30 and TRBJ2-2, is SQTIHQWPATLVQPVGSPLSLECTVEGTSNPNLYWYRQAAGRGLQLLFYSVGIGQISSEVPQNLSASRPQDRQFILSSKKLLLSDSGFYLCAWSVPLGTGIGELFFGEGSRLTVL.

The chain uses TRBV5-1 and TRBJ2-2, with 9 bases identical to TRBD1. The germline gives CDR1 SGHRS, CDR2 YFSETQ. V shed 3 bases, J shed 6 bases, and the junction held 6 bases outside the gene matches. The CDR3 has 15 amino acids. CDR3 sequence reads: CASSWWTGESGELFF. CDR3 sequence (DNA): TGCGCCAGCAGCTGGTGGACAGGGGAGTCCGGGGAGCTGTTTTTT.